The entry that follows covers one T cell receptor beta chain sequence. The data stem from a study of blood T cell repertoires in COVID-19. For the study at large: COVID-19 samples, acute and convalescent, were from the United States, Italy and Spain. Sample material is recorded as cDNA or gDNA derived from T cells, B-cell-depleted T cells, or PBMCs.

As handled by the study authors: Using reference gene primer amplification, nucleated cell counts were estimated. TCRdb's copy holds only in-frame clones and misses some; the assay was immunoSEQ multiplex PCR. D and trimming come from the DNA, and the V and J calls and clone size come from that table. Altogether around 220,000 clones are present, around 82% being singletons, with the ten largest covering 4.5% to 5%. Germline assignment: CDR1 MNHEY and CDR2 SMNVEV (reference sequence). The CDR3 runs to 17 residues. Germline trimming cut 6 bases from V and 6 bases from J; bases unmatched to any gene: 17.

J is TRBJ2-1 and V is TRBV27; 7 bases match TRBD2. The TCR originated in a woman over 75 with active or convalescent COVID-19. Sequencing was performed on peripheral blood. CDR3 nucleotides: TGTGCCAGCAGGGGGGGGTCATCGGGAGCCCCCACCAATGAGCAGTTCTTC. It yields the protein CASRGGSSGAPTNEQFF.